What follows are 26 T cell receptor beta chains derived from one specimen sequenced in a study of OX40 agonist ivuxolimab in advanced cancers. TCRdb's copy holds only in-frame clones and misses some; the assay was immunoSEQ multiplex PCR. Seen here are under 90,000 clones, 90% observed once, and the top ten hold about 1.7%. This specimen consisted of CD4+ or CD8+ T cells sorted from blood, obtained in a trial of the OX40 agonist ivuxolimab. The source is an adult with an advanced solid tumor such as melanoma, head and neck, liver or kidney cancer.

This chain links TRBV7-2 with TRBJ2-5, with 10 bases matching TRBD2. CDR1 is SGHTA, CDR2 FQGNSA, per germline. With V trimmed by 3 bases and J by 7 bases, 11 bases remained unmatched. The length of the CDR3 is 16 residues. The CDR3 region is CASSFLAGEGWGTQYF. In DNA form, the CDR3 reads TGTGCCAGCAGCTTCCTAGCGGGGGAGGGCTGGGGGACCCAGTACTTC.

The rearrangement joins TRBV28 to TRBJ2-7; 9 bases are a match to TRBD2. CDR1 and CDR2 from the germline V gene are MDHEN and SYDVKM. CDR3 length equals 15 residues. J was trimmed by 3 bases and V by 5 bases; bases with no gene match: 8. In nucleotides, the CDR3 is TGTGCCAGCAGTAGGCTAGCGGGGCAAGTCTACGAGCAGTACTTC. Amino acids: CASSRLAGQVYEQYF.

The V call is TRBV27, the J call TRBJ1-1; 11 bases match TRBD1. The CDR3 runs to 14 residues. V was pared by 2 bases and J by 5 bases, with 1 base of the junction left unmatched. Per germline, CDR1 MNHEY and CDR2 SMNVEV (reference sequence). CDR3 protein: CASSLGTGGTEAFF. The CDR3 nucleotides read TGTGCCAGCAGTTTAGGGACAGGGGGAACTGAAGCTTTCTTT.

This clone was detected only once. CDR3 coding DNA: TGTGCCAGCAACGAAGCGGGGACTCCCTACGAGCAGTACTTC. Its translation: CASNEAGTPYEQYF. The chain carries TRBV11-3 and TRBJ2-7; TRBD2 matches 7 bases. The germline CDR1 and CDR2 sequences are SGHNT and YENEEA. CDR3 length: 14 residues. Trimming at V came to 7 bases and at J to 2 bases, leaving 8 bases not matched to a gene.

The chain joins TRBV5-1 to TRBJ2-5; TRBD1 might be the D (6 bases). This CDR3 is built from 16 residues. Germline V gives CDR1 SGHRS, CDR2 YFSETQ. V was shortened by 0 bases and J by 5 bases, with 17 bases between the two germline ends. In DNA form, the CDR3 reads TGCGCCAGCAGCTTGGAGGGCCACTCAAGGGGGGAGACCCAGTACTTC. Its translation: CASSLEGHSRGETQYF.

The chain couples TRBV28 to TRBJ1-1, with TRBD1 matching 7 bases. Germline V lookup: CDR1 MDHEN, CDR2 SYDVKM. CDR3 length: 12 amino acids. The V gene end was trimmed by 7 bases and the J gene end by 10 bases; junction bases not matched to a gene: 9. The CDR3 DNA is TGTGCCAGCATTTCTTCAGGGGGAAGAGCTTTCTTT. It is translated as CASISSGGRAFF. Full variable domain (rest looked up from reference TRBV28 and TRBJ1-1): DVKVTQSSRYLVKRTGEKVFLECVQDMDHENMFWYRQDPGLGLRLIYFSYDVKMKEKGDIPEGYSVSREKKERFSLILESASTNQTSMYLCASISSGGRAFFGQGTRLTVV.

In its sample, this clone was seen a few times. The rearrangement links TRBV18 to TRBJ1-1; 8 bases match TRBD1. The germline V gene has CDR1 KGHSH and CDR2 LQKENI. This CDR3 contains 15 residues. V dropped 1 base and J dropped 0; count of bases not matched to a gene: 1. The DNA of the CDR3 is TGTGCCAGCTCACCACGACAGGGGATGAACACTGAAGCTTTCTTT. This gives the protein CASSPRQGMNTEAFF.

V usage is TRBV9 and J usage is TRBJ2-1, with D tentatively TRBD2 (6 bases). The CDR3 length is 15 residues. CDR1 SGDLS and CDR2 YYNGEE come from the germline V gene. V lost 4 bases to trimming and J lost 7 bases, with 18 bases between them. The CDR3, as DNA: TGTGCCAGCAGCCCGAGACTAGGTCGGGGGAATGAGCAGTTCTTC. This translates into CASSPRLGRGNEQFF.

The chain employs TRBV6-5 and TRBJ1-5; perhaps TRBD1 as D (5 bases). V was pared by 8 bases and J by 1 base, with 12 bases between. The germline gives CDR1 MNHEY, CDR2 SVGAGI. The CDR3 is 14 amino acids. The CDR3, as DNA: TGTGCCAGCGGATTTTGGACAAGCAATCAGCCCCAGCATTTT. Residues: CASGFWTSNQPQHF.

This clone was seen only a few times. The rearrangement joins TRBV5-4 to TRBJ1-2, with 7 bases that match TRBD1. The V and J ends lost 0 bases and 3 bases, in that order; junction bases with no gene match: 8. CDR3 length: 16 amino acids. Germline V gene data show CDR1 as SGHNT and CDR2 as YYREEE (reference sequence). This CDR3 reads CASSLAWPGGDYGYTF. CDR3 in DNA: TGTGCCAGCAGCTTGGCCTGGCCAGGGGGGGACTATGGCTACACCTTC.

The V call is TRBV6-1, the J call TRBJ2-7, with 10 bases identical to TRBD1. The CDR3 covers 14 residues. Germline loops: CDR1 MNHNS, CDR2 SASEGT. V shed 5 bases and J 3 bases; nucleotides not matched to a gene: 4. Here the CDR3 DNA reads TGTGCCAGCAGTTCGACAGGGGGCTTCTACGAGCAGTACTTC. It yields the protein CASSSTGGFYEQYF.

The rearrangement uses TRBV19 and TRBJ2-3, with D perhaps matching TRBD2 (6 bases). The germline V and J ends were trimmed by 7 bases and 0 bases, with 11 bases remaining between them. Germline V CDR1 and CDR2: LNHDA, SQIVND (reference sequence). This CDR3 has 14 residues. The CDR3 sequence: CASKEGPSTDTQYF. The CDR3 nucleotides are TGTGCCAGTAAGGAGGGGCCAAGCACAGATACGCAGTATTTT.

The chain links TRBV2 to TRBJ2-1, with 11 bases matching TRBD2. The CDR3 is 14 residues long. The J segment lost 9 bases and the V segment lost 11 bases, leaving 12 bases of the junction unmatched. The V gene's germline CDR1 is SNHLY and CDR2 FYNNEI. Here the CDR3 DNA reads TGTGCCGGAGATAGCGGGAGGGCCTTTGGTGAGCAGTTCTTC. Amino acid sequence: CAGDSGRAFGEQFF.

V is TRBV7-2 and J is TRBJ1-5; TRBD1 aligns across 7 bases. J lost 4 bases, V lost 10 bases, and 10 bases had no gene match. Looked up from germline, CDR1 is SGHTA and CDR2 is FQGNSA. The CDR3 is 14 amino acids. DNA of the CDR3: TGTGCCACGGGAGAGGCAGGGGGTAATCAGCCCCAGCATTTT. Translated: CATGEAGGNQPQHF. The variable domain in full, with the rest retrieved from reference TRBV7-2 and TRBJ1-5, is GAGVSQSPSNKVTEKGKDVELRCDPISGHTALYWYRQSLGQGLEFLIYFQGNSAPDKSGLPSDRFSAERTGGSVSTLTIQRTQQEDSAVYLCATGEAGGNQPQHFGDGTRLSIL.

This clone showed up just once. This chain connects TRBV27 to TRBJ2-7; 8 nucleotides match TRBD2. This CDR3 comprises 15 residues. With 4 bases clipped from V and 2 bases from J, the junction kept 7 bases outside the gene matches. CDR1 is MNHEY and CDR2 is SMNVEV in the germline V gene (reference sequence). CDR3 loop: CASSSRTSPPYEQYF. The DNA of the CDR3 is TGTGCCAGCAGTTCGCGGACTAGCCCACCCTACGAGCAGTACTTC.

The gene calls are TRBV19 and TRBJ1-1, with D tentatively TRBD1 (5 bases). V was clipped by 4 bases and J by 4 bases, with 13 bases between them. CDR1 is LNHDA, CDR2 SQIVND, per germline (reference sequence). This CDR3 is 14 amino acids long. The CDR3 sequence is CASSTPGSSTEAFF. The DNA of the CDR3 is TGTGCCAGTAGTACACCAGGGAGTTCCACTGAAGCTTTCTTT.

The CDR3 nucleotides are TGTGCCTGGAGTGTACTCCCGGGATCAACCTCCTACGAGCAGTACTTC. Its protein product is CAWSVLPGSTSYEQYF. This chain links TRBV30 with TRBJ2-7, with a possible D match to TRBD2 (5 bases). The germline V gene has CDR1 GTSNPN and CDR2 SVGIG (reference sequence). The CDR3 is 16 amino acids. Trimming took off 0 bases at V and 0 bases at J, with 15 bases between the two ends.

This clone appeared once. The CDR3 here is CASSPDGGWSTDTQYF. CDR3 DNA: TGTGCCAGCAGCCCAGACGGGGGGTGGAGCACAGATACGCAGTATTTT. The J gene is TRBJ2-3, the V gene TRBV5-8; 7 bases fit TRBD2. Looked up from germline, CDR1 is SGHTS and CDR2 is YDEGEE. The CDR3 loop spans 16 amino acids. V shed 4 bases, J shed 0 bases, and the junction held 8 bases outside the gene matches.

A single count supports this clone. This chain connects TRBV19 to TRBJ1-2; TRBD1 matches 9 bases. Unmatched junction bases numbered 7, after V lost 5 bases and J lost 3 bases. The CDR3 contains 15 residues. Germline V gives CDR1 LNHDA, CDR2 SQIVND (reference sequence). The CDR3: CASSSYRGHHYGYTF. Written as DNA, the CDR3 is TGTGCCAGTAGTTCCTACAGGGGGCACCACTATGGCTACACCTTC.

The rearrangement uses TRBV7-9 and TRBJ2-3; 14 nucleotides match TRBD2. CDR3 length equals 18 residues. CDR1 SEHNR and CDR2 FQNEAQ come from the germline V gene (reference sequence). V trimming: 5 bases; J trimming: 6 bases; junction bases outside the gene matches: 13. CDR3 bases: TGTGCCAGCAGCCTGGGACTAGCGGGGGCGCGGGTAGTGGATACGCAGTATTTT. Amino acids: CASSLGLAGARVVDTQYF.

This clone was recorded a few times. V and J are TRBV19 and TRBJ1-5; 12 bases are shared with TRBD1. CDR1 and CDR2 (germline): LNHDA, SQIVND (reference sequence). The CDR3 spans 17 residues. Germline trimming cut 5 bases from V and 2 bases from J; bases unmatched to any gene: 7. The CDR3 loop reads CASSLTGTGGGNQPQHF. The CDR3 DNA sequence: TGTGCCAGTAGTCTCACCGGGACAGGGGGCGGCAATCAGCCCCAGCATTTT. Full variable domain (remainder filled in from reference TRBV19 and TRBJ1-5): DGGITQSPKYLFRKEGQNVTLSCEQNLNHDAMYWYRQDPGQGLRLIYYSQIVNDFQKGDIAEGYSVSREKKESFPLTVTSAQKNPTAFYLCASSLTGTGGGNQPQHFGDGTRLSIL.

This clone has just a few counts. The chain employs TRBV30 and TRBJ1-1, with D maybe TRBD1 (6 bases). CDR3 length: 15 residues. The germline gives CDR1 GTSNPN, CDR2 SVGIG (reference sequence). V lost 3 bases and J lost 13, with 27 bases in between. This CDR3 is CAWRPPGAGFIMDFF. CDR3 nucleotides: TGTGCCTGGAGGCCACCAGGGGCAGGCTTTATCATGGATTTCTTT.

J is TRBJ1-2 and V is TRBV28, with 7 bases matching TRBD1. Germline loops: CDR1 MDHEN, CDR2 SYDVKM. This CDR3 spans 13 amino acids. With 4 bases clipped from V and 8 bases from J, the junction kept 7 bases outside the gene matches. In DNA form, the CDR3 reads TGTGCCAGCAGTTACCAGGGGGGGCTCGGCTACACCTTC. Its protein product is CASSYQGGLGYTF.

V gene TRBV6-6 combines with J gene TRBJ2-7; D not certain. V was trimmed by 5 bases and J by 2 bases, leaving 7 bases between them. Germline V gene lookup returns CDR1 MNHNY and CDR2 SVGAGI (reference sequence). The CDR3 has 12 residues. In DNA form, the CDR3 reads TGTGCCAGCAGTCCGGCCGCCTACGAGCAGTACTTC. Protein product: CASSPAAYEQYF.

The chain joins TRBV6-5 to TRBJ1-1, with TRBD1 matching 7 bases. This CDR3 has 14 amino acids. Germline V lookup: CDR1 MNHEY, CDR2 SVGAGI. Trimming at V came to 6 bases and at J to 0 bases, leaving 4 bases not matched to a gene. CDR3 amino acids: CASRETGMNTEAFF. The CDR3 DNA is TGTGCCAGCAGGGAGACAGGGATGAACACTGAAGCTTTCTTT.

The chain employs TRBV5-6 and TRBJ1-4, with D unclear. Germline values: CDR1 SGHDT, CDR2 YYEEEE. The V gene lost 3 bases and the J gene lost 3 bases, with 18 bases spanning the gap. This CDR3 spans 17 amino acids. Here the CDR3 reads CASSSLQDRGPNEKLFF. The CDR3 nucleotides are TGTGCCAGCAGCTCCTTACAAGACCGCGGCCCTAATGAAAAACTGTTTTTT.